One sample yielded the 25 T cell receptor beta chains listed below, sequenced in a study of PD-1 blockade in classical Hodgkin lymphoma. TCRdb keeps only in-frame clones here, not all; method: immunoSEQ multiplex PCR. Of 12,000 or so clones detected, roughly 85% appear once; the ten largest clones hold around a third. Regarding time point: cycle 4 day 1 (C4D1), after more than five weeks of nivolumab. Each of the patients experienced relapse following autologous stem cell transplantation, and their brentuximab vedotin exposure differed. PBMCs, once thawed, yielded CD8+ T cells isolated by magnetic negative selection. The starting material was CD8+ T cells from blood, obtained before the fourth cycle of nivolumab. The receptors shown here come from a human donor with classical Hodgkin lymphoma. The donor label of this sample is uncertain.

The CDR3 DNA reads TGCGCCAGCAGCCAAGGGACTAGCGGGAGTAGAGGTGAGCAGTTCTTC. Encoded protein: CASSQGTSGSRGEQFF. The chain has TRBV4-1 and TRBJ2-1, with 13 bases fitting TRBD2. The CDR3 consists of 16 residues. Germline CDR1 is MGHRA and CDR2 is YSYEKL. The V and J ends lost 1 base and 9 bases, in that order; junction bases with no gene match: 6.

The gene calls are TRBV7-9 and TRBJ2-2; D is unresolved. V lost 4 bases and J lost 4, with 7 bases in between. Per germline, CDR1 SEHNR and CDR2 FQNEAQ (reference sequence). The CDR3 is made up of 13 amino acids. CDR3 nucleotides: TGTGCCAGCAGCTCCGCAAGCACCGGGGAGCTGTTTTTT. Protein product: CASSSASTGELFF.

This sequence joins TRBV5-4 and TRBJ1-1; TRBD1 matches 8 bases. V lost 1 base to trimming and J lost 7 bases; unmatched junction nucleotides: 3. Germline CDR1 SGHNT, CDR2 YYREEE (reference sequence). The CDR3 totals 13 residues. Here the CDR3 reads CASSLTGGVEAFF. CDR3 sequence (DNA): TGTGCCAGCAGCTTGACAGGGGGAGTTGAAGCTTTCTTT.

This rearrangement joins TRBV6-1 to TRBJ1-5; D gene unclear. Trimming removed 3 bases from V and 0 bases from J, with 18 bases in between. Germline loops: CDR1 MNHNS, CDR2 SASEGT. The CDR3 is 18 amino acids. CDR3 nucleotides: TGTGCCAGCAGTGATGAGCCGCCGTTAGTATATAGCAATCAGCCCCAGCATTTT. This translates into CASSDEPPLVYSNQPQHF.

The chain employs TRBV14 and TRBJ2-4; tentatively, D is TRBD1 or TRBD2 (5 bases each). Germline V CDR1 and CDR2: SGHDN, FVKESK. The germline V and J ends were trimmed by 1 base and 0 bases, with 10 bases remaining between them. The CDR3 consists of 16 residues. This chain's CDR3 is CASSQVRGLAKNIQYF. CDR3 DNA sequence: TGTGCCAGCAGCCAAGTCCGGGGCCTAGCCAAAAACATTCAGTACTTC.

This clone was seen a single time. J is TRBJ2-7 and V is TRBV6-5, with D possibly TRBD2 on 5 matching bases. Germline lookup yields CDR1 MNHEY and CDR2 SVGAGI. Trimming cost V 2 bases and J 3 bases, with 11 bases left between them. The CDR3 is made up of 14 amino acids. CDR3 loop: CASSYEGMRYEQYF. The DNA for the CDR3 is TGTGCCAGCAGTTACGAGGGTATGCGCTACGAGCAGTACTTC.

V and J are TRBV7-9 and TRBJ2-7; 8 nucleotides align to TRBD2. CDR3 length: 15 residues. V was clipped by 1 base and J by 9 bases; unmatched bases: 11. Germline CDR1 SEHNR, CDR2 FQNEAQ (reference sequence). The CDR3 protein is CASSLGLSGVAGQYF. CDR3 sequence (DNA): TGTGCCAGCAGCTTAGGTCTTAGCGGGGTTGCGGGGCAGTACTTC.

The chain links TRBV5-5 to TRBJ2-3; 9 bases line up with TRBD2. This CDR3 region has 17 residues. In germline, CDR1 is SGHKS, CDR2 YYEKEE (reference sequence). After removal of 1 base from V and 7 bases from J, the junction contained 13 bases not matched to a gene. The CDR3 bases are TGTGCCAGCAGCTTGTGGCTAGCGGGGTTCGTTCGGAATACGCAGTATTTT. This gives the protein CASSLWLAGFVRNTQYF.

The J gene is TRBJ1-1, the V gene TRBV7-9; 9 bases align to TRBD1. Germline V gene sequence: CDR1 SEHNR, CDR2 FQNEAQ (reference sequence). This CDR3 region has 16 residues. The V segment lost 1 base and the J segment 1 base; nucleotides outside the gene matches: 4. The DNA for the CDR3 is TGTGCCAGCAGCTTAGTAACAGGGGGCTGGAACACTGAAGCTTTCTTT. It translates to CASSLVTGGWNTEAFF.

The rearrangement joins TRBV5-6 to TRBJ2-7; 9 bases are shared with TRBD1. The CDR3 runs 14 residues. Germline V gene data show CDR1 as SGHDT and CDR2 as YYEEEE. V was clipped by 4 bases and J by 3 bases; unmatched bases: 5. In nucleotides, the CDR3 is TGTGCCAGCAGCCTACAGGGGGCGGTCTACGAGCAGTACTTC. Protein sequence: CASSLQGAVYEQYF.

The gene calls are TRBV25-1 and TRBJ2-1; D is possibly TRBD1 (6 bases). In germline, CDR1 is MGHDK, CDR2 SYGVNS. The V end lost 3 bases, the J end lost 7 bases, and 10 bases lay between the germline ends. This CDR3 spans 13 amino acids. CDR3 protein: CASSEPGANEQFF. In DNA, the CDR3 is TGTGCCAGCAGTGAGCCAGGGGCGAATGAGCAGTTCTTC.

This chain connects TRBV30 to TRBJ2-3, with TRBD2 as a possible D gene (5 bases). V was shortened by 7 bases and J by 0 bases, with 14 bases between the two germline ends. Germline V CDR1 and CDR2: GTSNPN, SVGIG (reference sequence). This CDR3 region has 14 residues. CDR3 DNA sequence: TGTGCCTTTGAAGACTACCTGAGCACAGATACGCAGTATTTT. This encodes CAFEDYLSTDTQYF.

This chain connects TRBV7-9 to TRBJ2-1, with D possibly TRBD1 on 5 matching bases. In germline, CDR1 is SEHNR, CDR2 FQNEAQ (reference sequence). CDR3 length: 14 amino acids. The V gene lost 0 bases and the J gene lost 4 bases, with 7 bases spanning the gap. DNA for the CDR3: TGTGCCAGCAGCTTAGCGACAGCATACAATGAGCAGTTCTTC. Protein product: CASSLATAYNEQFF.

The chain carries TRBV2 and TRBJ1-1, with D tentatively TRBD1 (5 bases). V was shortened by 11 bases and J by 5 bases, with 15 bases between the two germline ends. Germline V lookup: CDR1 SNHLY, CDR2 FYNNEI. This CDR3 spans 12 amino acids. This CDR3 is CALLGQGTEAFF. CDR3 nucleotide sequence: TGTGCCTTACTGGGGCAAGGGACTGAAGCTTTCTTT.

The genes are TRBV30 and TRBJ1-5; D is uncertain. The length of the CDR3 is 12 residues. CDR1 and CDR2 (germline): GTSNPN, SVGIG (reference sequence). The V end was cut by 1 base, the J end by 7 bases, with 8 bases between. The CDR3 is CAWSALGQPQHF. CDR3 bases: TGTGCCTGGAGTGCCTTAGGCCAGCCCCAGCATTTT.

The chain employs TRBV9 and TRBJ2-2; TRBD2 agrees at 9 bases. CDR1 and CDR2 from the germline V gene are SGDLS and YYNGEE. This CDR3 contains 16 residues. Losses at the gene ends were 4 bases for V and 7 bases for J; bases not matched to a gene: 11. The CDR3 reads CASSPIAGEDFGELFF. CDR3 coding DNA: TGTGCCAGCAGCCCTATAGCGGGAGAGGATTTCGGGGAGCTGTTTTTT.

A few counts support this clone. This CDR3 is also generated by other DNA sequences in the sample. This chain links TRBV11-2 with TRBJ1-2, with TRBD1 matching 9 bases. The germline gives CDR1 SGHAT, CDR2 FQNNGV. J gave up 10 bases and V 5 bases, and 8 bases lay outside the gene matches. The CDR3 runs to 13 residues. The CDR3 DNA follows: TGTGCCAGCAGCCCCGGGACAGGGCATGACTACACCTTC. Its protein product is CASSPGTGHDYTF.

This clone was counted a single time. This CDR3 reads CAWSGKNTGELFF. For the CDR3, the DNA is TGTGCCTGGAGTGGTAAGAACACCGGGGAGCTGTTTTTT. The V gene is TRBV30, the J gene TRBJ2-2; D ambiguous. Germline V gene lookup returns CDR1 GTSNPN and CDR2 SVGIG (reference sequence). V lost 1 base and J lost 1, with 4 bases in between. The CDR3 is made up of 13 amino acids. Together with reference TRBV30 and TRBJ2-2, the CDR3 gives the full variable domain: SQTIHQWPATLVQPVGSPLSLECTVEGTSNPNLYWYRQAAGRGLQLLFYSVGIGQISSEVPQNLSASRPQDRQFILSSKKLLLSDSGFYLCAWSGKNTGELFFGEGSRLTVL.

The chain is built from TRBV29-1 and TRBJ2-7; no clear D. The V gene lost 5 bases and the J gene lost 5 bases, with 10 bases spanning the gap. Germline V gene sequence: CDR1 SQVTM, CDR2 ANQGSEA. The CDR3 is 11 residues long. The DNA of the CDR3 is TGCAGCGTTCAAGGAATCCACGAGCAGTACTTC. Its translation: CSVQGIHEQYF.

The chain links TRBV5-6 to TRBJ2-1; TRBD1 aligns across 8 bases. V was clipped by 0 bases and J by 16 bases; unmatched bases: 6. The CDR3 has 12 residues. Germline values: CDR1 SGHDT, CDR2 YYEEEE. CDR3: CASSLGQGASFF. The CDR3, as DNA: TGTGCCAGCAGCTTGGGGCAGGGGGCATCATTCTTC.

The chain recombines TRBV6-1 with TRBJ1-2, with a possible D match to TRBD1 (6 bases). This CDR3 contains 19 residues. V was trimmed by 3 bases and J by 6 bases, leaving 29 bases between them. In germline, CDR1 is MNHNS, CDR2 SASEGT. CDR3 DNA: TGTGCCAGCAGTGAGCCCTCCATCGGTCGGGGGCCCTCTGTGGATGGCTACACCTTC. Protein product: CASSEPSIGRGPSVDGYTF.

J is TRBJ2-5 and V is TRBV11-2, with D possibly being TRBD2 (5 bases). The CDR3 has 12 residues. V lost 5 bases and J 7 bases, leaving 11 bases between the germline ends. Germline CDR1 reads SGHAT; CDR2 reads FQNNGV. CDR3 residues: CASSGLEGTQYF. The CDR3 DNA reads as TGTGCCAGCAGCGGACTTGAGGGGACCCAGTACTTC.

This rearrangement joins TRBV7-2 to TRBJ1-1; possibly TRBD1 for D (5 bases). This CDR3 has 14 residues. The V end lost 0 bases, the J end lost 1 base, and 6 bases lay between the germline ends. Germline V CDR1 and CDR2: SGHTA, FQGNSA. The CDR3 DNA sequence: TGTGCCAGCAGCTTAGCGGGGCCGAACACTGAAGCTTTCTTT. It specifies CASSLAGPNTEAFF. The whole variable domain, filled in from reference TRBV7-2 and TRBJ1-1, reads GAGVSQSPSNKVTEKGKDVELRCDPISGHTALYWYRQSLGQGLEFLIYFQGNSAPDKSGLPSDRFSAERTGGSVSTLTIQRTQQEDSAVYLCASSLAGPNTEAFFGQGTRLTVV.

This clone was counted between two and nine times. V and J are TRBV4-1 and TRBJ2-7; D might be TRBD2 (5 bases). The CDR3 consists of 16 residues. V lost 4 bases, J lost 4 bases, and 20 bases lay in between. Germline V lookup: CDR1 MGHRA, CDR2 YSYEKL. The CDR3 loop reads CASSLTKSPVLYEQYF. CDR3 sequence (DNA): TGCGCCAGCAGCCTGACTAAGTCTCCCGTGTTGTACGAGCAGTACTTC.

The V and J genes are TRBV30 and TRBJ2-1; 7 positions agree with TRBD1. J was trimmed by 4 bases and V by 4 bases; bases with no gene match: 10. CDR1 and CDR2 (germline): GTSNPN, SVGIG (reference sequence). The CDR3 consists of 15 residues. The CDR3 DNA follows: TGTGCCTGGAATCCAGGGGGTCTGGTTTACAATGAGCAGTTCTTC. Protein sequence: CAWNPGGLVYNEQFF.